Presented here are 8 T cell receptor beta chains from one specimen sequenced in a study of cytomegalovirus exposure and HLA in healthy donors. PCR was performed using 60 Vbeta and 13 Jbeta primers. Using immunoSEQ multiplex PCR, the repertoire was profiled, and TCRdb retains in-frame clones only, with some absent. The sample includes 200,000 to 250,000 clones, about four fifths of them seen just once. Sequencing was performed on PBMCs. The receptors here all came from a man aged 30 to 45 in good health and CMV-seronegative.

The J gene is TRBJ1-5, the V gene TRBV5-6; D possibly corresponds to TRBD1 (5 bases). CDR1 and CDR2 from the germline V gene are SGHDT and YYEEEE. CDR3 size: 16 residues. V lost 0 bases, J lost 1 base, and 11 bases lay in between. CDR3 protein: CASSLEGETSNQPQHF. CDR3 DNA: TGTGCCAGCAGCTTGGAAGGGGAAACGAGCAATCAGCCCCAGCATTTT.

The rearrangement links TRBV6-6 to TRBJ2-7; D may be TRBD1 (6 bases). The V end lost 5 bases, the J end lost 0 bases, and 11 bases lay between the germline ends. Germline CDR1 MNHNY, CDR2 SVGAGI (reference sequence). This CDR3 is 14 amino acids long. CDR3 nucleotide sequence: TGTGCCAGCAGTCTCAGGGACACCTCCTACGAGCAGTACTTC. Translation gives CASSLRDTSYEQYF.

Concerning this clone: Additional DNA sequences in this sample encode the identical CDR3. The chain uses TRBV6-5 and TRBJ1-2; tentative D call: TRBD1 (5 bases). Germline V gives CDR1 MNHEY, CDR2 SVGAGI. The CDR3 is 16 residues long. Trimming shortened V by 0 bases and J by 2 bases, and 13 bases separated the two germline ends. The CDR3 bases are TGTGCCAGCAGTTACTCTCGCCAGGGAGGGAACTATGGCTACACCTTC. It specifies CASSYSRQGGNYGYTF.

The V gene is TRBV2, the J gene TRBJ1-2; no clear D. CDR3 size: 13 residues. The V gene's germline CDR1 is SNHLY and CDR2 FYNNEI. V was trimmed by 5 bases and J by 4 bases, leaving 11 bases between them. The CDR3: CASSPSGGYGYTF. The CDR3 DNA sequence: TGTGCCAGCAGTCCCTCTGGCGGCTATGGCTACACCTTC.

The chain has TRBV10-3 and TRBJ2-1; D unresolved. V was shortened by 4 bases and J by 10 bases, with 11 bases between the two germline ends. The CDR3 sequence is 12 residues long. Germline loops: CDR1 ENHRY, CDR2 SYGVKD. The CDR3, as DNA: TGTGCCATCAGTGCCACTATAGAGGAGCAGTTCTTC. Translating it yields CAISATIEEQFF.

The chain carries TRBV9 and TRBJ2-7; 9 nucleotides agree with TRBD1. Germline V CDR1 and CDR2: SGDLS, YYNGEE. The CDR3 loop spans 15 amino acids. Germline trimming cut 4 bases from V and 5 bases from J; bases unmatched to any gene: 10. The CDR3 protein is CASSPSGTGSHEQYF. CDR3 sequence (DNA): TGTGCCAGCAGCCCCTCCGGGACAGGGAGTCACGAGCAGTACTTC.

This clone was seen only a few times. The V gene is TRBV11-3, the J gene TRBJ2-2; the match to TRBD2 covers 11 bases. The V segment lost 4 bases and the J segment 4 bases; nucleotides outside the gene matches: 5. CDR1 is SGHNT and CDR2 is YENEEA in the germline V gene. The CDR3 loop spans 16 amino acids. The CDR3 DNA is TGTGCCAGCAGCTCTACTAGCGGGGGAGCCACCGGGGAGCTGTTTTTT. Protein: CASSSTSGGATGELFF.

The chain carries TRBV7-2 and TRBJ2-5; 8 positions agree with TRBD2. Trimming at V came to 5 bases and at J to 5 bases, leaving 7 bases not matched to a gene. CDR1 is SGHTA, CDR2 FQGNSA, per germline. The CDR3 length is 14 residues. DNA for the CDR3: TGTGCCAGCAGCCTCGGGGGGGCTCGGGAGACCCAGTACTTC. Encoded protein: CASSLGGARETQYF.